This TCR beta chain was sequenced for a study of CXCR3-negative and CXCR3-positive naive CD8 T cells. The CDR3 spans 16 residues. Germline CDR1 reads SGHKS; CDR2 reads YYEKEE (reference sequence). Carrying UMI labels, the TRB cDNA libraries were prepared through 5' RACE. Reprocessing the 5' RACE reads, TCRdb reports a single entry for every CDR3 protein and omits DNA. The sample features around 60,000 distinct CDR3 sequences, with 0.4% to 0.5% in its top ten. With 300,000 cells each, the CD8+ T cell subsets were individually sorted in triplicate. The sample consisted of naive CXCR3- CD8+ T cells from blood. Subset defined: CD45RO-CCR7+CD27+CD95- naive CD8+ T cells lacking CXCR3 (TNR3-). This sequence was found in a human donor in good health. Some clones in this sample may be carry-over from other donors' samples. The chain recombines TRBV5-5 with TRBJ2-7; TCRdb picks TRBD1, but there is no DNA to check that call. CDR3 region: CASSSPGQGTSYEQYF.